This T cell receptor beta chain was captured in a study of post-analysis software for immune sequencing data. Study-level results: Patients showed TRBV5-6, TRBV5-1 and TRBV20-1 among a few TRBV segments more frequent than in controls. A significant reduction in normalized Chao1 diversity was observed in multiple sclerosis patients versus controls. When the samples were clustered directly with F measure, those that had been prepared in the same batch showed strong co-clustering.

The V segment lost 6 bases and the J segment 6 bases; nucleotides outside the gene matches: 3. Germline loops: CDR1 SGHTA, CDR2 FQGNSA. The CDR3 sequence is 14 residues long. On this clonotype itself: Antigen specificity is unknown.

Presence of unique molecular identifiers characterized the TCR beta cDNA libraries. TCRdb re-called the PCR reads with MiXCR, one entry per CDR3 protein. This repertoire shows hundreds of thousands of distinct CDR3 sequences, approximately 59% found once; its top ten account for 11%. The specimen sequenced was blood. The rearrangement joins TRBV7-2 to TRBJ2-3; 13 nucleotides align to TRBD2. The origin of this receptor is a girl aged 2 to 9 with multiple sclerosis. CDR3 in amino acids: CASREGLAGDTQYF. The CDR3 coding sequence is TGTGCCAGCAGGGAGGGACTAGCGGGGGATACGCAGTATTTT.